The rows below give T cell receptor beta chains drawn from one sample of a study of blood T cell repertoires in COVID-19. The data were produced by immunoSEQ multiplex PCR, yet TCRdb's version contains in-frame clones alone and is incomplete. The table lists around 290,000 clones, 70% to 90% of them singletons. The sequenced material came from PBMCs or T cells enriched from blood (not recorded which). These receptors were collected from a woman aged 55-70 years in a cohort exposed to, infected with or recovered from COVID-19 (not recorded which). Each CDR3 is given with its conserved first and last residue. The D gene is left open where the match is weak. The size field is filled for only some rows; it gives once, few, many or a size class.

J gene	V gene	D gene	clone size	CDR3 DNA	CDR3 protein
TRBJ2-1	TRBV5-1	TRBD1	NA	TGCGCCAGCAGCCTACAGGGGCTCTCCTACAATGAGCAGTTCTTC	CASSLQGLSYNEQFF
TRBJ2-5	TRBV5-1	NA	NA	TGCGCCAGCAGCGTACAGGGCAACGGCGAGACCCAGTACTTC	CASSVQGNGETQYF
TRBJ2-3	TRBV18	TRBD2	NA	TGTGCCAGCTCACCACCGGGCGGACTAGCGGGAGCAGATACGCAGTATTTT	CASSPPGGLAGADTQYF
TRBJ1-4	TRBV9	TRBD1	NA	TGTGCCAGCAGCGCCGAACAGGGGGCATACGAAAAACTGTTTTTT	CASSAEQGAYEKLFF
TRBJ2-3	TRBV9	NA	NA	TGTGCCAGCAGCGCGCAGGGGGGCCAGGGAGATACGCAGTATTTT	CASSAQGGQGDTQYF
TRBJ2-2	TRBV5-1	NA	NA	TGCGCCAGCAGCACGACAGGGAACACCGGGGAGCTGTTTTTT	CASSTTGNTGELFF
TRBJ2-5	TRBV5-1	NA	NA	TGCGCCAGCAGCTTGAACTTCCAAGAGACCCAGTACTTC	CASSLNFQETQYF
TRBJ2-7	TRBV5-6	NA	NA	TGTGCCAGCAGCCCCGCTCGACGGGAGACCCCCTACGAGCAGTACTTC	CASSPARRETPYEQYF
TRBJ2-1	TRBV27	TRBD1	NA	TGTGCCGTCGGACAGGGGGTTATAAATGAGCAGTTCTTC	CAVGQGVINEQFF
TRBJ2-2	TRBV7-3	TRBD2	NA	TGTGCCAGCAGCCCTGTAGCGGGAGTGCACACCGGGGAGCTGTTTTTT	CASSPVAGVHTGELFF
TRBJ2-1	TRBV28	TRBD2	NA	TGTGCCAGCAGTTTTCCGGGACTAGCGGGAGGTAGGCTGTTCTTC	CASSFPGLAGGRLFF
TRBJ2-5	TRBV19	TRBD2	once	TGTGCCAGTAGTATGGTCCGACTAGCCAAAGAGACCCAGTACTTC	CASSMVRLAKETQYF
TRBJ1-2	TRBV30	TRBD1	NA	TGTGCCTGGAGTCCACAGGGGGCGCGTGGCTACACCTTC	CAWSPQGARGYTF
TRBJ2-3	TRBV28	NA	NA	TGTGCCAGCAGTTTGGGAGTTAAGCTCTCAGATACGCAGTATTTT	CASSLGVKLSDTQYF
TRBJ1-2	TRBV19	TRBD1	once	TGTGCCAGTAGTCGACAGGGAGCTAACTATGGCTACACCTTC	CASSRQGANYGYTF
TRBJ2-1	TRBV6-4	TRBD2	few	TGTGCCAGCAGTCCCGTAGCGGGCGCCTACAATGAGCAGTTCTTC	CASSPVAGAYNEQFF
TRBJ1-4	TRBV4-1	TRBD1	few	TGCGCCAGCAGCCAAGGAGGGGGGACAGGGGGCAGTGAAAAACTGTTTTTT	CASSQGGGTGGSEKLFF
TRBJ1-1	TRBV7-2	NA	NA	TGTGCCAGCAGCTTAGAGGGCAGGGTAGGCACTGAAGCTTTCTTT	CASSLEGRVGTEAFF
TRBJ2-1	TRBV7-8	TRBD2	NA	TGTGCCAGCAGCGAAGGGACTAGCGGGCGGGGTCGGCAGTTCTTC	CASSEGTSGRGRQFF
TRBJ2-2	TRBV2	NA	NA	TGTGCCAGAAGGGGTTTGGCCGTTGGACCATCCGACGCGAACACCGGGGAGCTGTTTTTT	CARRGLAVGPSDANTGELFF
TRBJ2-1	TRBV3-1/TRBV3-2	TRBD2	NA	TGTGCCAGCAGCCAAGACCCTGGGCGGGAGGGTTTACCTTACAATGAGCAGTTCTTC	CASSQDPGREGLPYNEQFF
TRBJ2-7	TRBV21-1	NA	few	TGTGCCAGCACCTCGACTCCGTACGAGCAGTACTTC	CASTSTPYEQYF
TRBJ1-5	TRBV28	TRBD1	NA	TGTGCCAGCAGTGAACGGGACAGACGTAATCAGCCCCAGCATTTT	CASSERDRRNQPQHF
TRBJ2-1	TRBV5-1	TRBD2	NA	TGCGCCAGCAGCTTACTAGCGGGTAACTCCTACAATGAGCAGTTCTTC	CASSLLAGNSYNEQFF
TRBJ1-6	TRBV28	NA	NA	TGTGCCAGCAGTCCCGGAGGCTCCTATAATTCACCCCTCCACTTT	CASSPGGSYNSPLHF
TRBJ2-3	TRBV3-1/TRBV3-2	NA	NA	TGTGCCAGCAGCCAAGCTGTTGTGGAGGGTGCTGATACGCAGTATTTT	CASSQAVVEGADTQYF
TRBJ1-6	TRBV6-5	NA	NA	TGTGCCAGCAGTTACGGGAACAGGGCCCGAAATTCACCCCTCCACTTT	CASSYGNRARNSPLHF
TRBJ2-7	TRBV2	TRBD2	NA	TGTGCCAGCGGGCTAGCGGGGTACGAGCAGTACTTC	CASGLAGYEQYF
TRBJ2-1	TRBV2	TRBD1	NA	TGTGCCAGCAGCGGGACAGGGGGCTACAATGAGCAGTTCTTC	CASSGTGGYNEQFF
TRBJ1-5	TRBV10-3	NA	once	TGTGCCATCAGTAAAGAGGGAGGGGGTCCCCAGCATTTT	CAISKEGGGPQHF
TRBJ1-6	TRBV18	TRBD1	NA	TGTGCCAGCTCACCTCCGGGACAGGGAGATTCACCCCTCCACTTT	CASSPPGQGDSPLHF
TRBJ2-1	TRBV5-6	NA	NA	TGTGCCAGCAGCCCGGGGAGCTCCTACAATGAGCAGTTCTTC	CASSPGSSYNEQFF
TRBJ2-2	TRBV24-1	NA	few	TGTGCCACCAGTGGGCAGGGGAACACCGGGGAGCTGTTTTTT	CATSGQGNTGELFF
TRBJ1-4	TRBV9	NA	NA	TGTGCCAGCAGCGTCGACAGGAGTGAAAAACTGTTTTTT	CASSVDRSEKLFF
TRBJ1-5	TRBV6-7	TRBD1	few	TGTGCCAGCAGTTACGGGGACAGGGGAGGTCAGCCCCAGCATTTT	CASSYGDRGGQPQHF
TRBJ1-4	TRBV5-6	NA	NA	TGTGCCAGCAGCTTGGTCAGATCAACTAATGAAAAACTGTTTTTT	CASSLVRSTNEKLFF
TRBJ2-5	TRBV7-9	NA	NA	TGTGCCAGCAGCTTAAGCTCGGAGACCCAGTACTTC	CASSLSSETQYF
TRBJ1-3	TRBV19	NA	few	TGTGCCAGCACCCCTTCGGCTGGAAACACCATATATTTT	CASTPSAGNTIYF
TRBJ2-1	TRBV5-1	TRBD2	NA	TGCGCCAGCAGGGGGACTACGAGCTCCTACAATGAGCAGTTCTTC	CASRGTTSSYNEQFF
TRBJ1-6	TRBV5-1	NA	NA	TGCGCCAGCACCCCCAGCGGGGAGAGCTCACCCCTCCACTTT	CASTPSGESSPLHF
TRBJ2-1	TRBV10-3	TRBD1	once	TGTGCCATCAATACCCGGACAGGGGACTACAATGAGCAGTTCTTC	CAINTRTGDYNEQFF
TRBJ2-2	TRBV28	NA	NA	TGTGCCAGCAGTTTAAGCAGGGGATTGAGCACCGGGGAGCTGTTTTTT	CASSLSRGLSTGELFF